The T cell receptor beta chain described here comes from a study of blood T cell repertoires in COVID-19. Study at large: Acute and convalescent COVID-19 specimens originated in the United States, Italy and Spain. Sample material is recorded as cDNA or gDNA derived from T cells, B-cell-depleted T cells, or PBMCs.

The CDR3 consists of 12 residues. Looked up from germline, CDR1 is DFQATT and CDR2 is SNEGSKA (reference sequence). V shed 3 bases and J shed 0 bases, with 6 bases lying between them. In the source study's methods: Amplifying reference gene primers gave estimates of nucleated cell counts. Measured with immunoSEQ multiplex PCR; TCRdb has only the in-frame clones, and not every one. That table is the source of V, J and clone size, and D and trimming were worked out from the DNA. Among 200,000 to 250,000 clones listed, roughly 84% were seen once. The TCR originated in a man aged 35 to 55 with acute or convalescent COVID-19. V and J are TRBV20-1 and TRBJ2-7; no firm D call. Sequenced: peripheral blood. CDR3 amino acids: CSASVGSYEQYF. The CDR3, as DNA: TGCAGTGCTAGTGTCGGCTCCTACGAGCAGTACTTC.